Listed here are 19 T cell receptor beta chains from one sample, sequenced in a study of blood T cell repertoires in COVID-19. The assay was immunoSEQ multiplex PCR, and TCRdb's table has in-frame clones only and misses some. The sample carries approximately 54,000 clones, 70% to 90% recorded once. The sequencing input was peripheral blood. These receptors originate from a man at least 80 years old with active COVID-19.

The chain carries TRBV5-5 and TRBJ2-4; tentatively, D is TRBD1 (5 bases). The CDR3 is made up of 15 amino acids. CDR1 and CDR2 from the germline V gene are SGHKS and YYEKEE (reference sequence). Trimming removed 4 bases from V and 12 bases from J, with 23 bases in between. The CDR3 sequence is CASSPEGVLGFDQYF. The CDR3 DNA follows: TGTGCCAGCAGCCCGGAAGGGGTACTGGGTTTTGATCAGTACTTC.

V usage is TRBV28 and J usage is TRBJ2-5, with D possibly TRBD2 on 5 matching bases. Per the germline V gene, CDR1 is MDHEN and CDR2 is SYDVKM. The CDR3 has 16 amino acids. The ends were cut back, 6 bases at V and 1 base at J, with 18 bases in the middle. The chain's CDR3 is CASSKRGPTSQETQYF. The CDR3 bases are TGTGCCAGCAGCAAAAGAGGGCCCACTTCCCAAGAGACCCAGTACTTC.

The gene calls are TRBV7-2 and TRBJ2-5; 9 bases align to TRBD1. The assigned J gene may be wrong: the sequence end matches TRBJ2-7 better. The CDR3 extends over 15 amino acids. The V gene's germline CDR1 is SGHTA and CDR2 FQGNSA. The CDR3 reads CASSPTRTGVYEQYF. Here the CDR3 DNA reads TGTGCCAGCAGTCCCACCCGGACAGGGGTCTACGAGCAGTACTTC.

This clone was counted a single time. The genes are TRBV6-5 and TRBJ2-5; D may be TRBD2 (5 bases). Germline assignment: CDR1 MNHEY and CDR2 SVGAGI. Trimming cost V 0 bases and J 4 bases, with 12 bases left between them. The CDR3 totals 15 residues. For the CDR3, the DNA is TGTGCCAGCAGTTACTCGATCCAGGCGGGAGAGACCCAGTACTTC. It specifies CASSYSIQAGETQYF.

The gene calls are TRBV5-1 and TRBJ2-7; 7 bases align to TRBD1. This CDR3 contains 13 residues. The V gene's germline CDR1 is SGHRS and CDR2 YFSETQ. Trimming took 4 bases from V and 10 from J; bases not matched to a gene: 11. Here the CDR3 DNA reads TGCGCCAGCAGCGCCGAGGGGGCCTGGGTCCAGTACTTC. Protein: CASSAEGAWVQYF. Full variable domain (rest looked up from reference TRBV5-1 and TRBJ2-7): KAGVTQTPRYLIKTRGQQVTLSCSPISGHRSVSWYQQTPGQGLQFLFEYFSETQRNKGNFPGRFSGRQFSNSRSEMNVSTLELGDSALYLCASSAEGAWVQYFGPGTRLTVT.

This chain uses TRBV10-3 with TRBJ2-5; D possibly corresponds to TRBD2 (5 bases). The CDR3 loop spans 12 amino acids. The V end lost 2 bases, the J end lost 5 bases, and 6 bases lay between the germline ends. In germline, CDR1 is ENHRY, CDR2 SYGVKD. CDR3 protein: CAISEERETQYF. The CDR3 nucleotides read TGTGCCATCAGTGAGGAGCGGGAGACCCAGTACTTC.

The chain has TRBV11-1 and TRBJ2-2; D ambiguous. Germline values: CDR1 SGHAT, CDR2 FQDESV (reference sequence). Trimming shortened V by 2 bases and J by 2 bases, and 3 bases separated the two germline ends. The CDR3 is 13 amino acids. The CDR3: CASSLQNTGELFF. CDR3 in DNA: TGTGCCAGCAGCTTACAAAACACCGGGGAGCTGTTTTTT.

V is TRBV2 and J is TRBJ2-7, with a tentative D call TRBD2 (6 bases). Germline V gene data show CDR1 as SNHLY and CDR2 as FYNNEI. The V gene lost 1 base and the J gene lost 0 bases, with 10 bases spanning the gap. The CDR3 consists of 15 residues. CDR3 in DNA: TGTGCCAGCAGTGAAGTGGGGAGGAGCTCCTACGAGCAGTACTTC. This codes for CASSEVGRSSYEQYF.

The chain employs TRBV5-6 and TRBJ1-2, with D maybe TRBD1 (6 bases). The CDR3 contains 14 residues. Looked up from germline, CDR1 is SGHDT and CDR2 is YYEEEE. V gave up 4 bases and J gave up 2 bases, with 12 bases separating them. The CDR3 loop reads CASSGNRVNYGYTF. The DNA of the CDR3 is TGTGCCAGCAGCGGAAACAGGGTCAACTATGGCTACACCTTC.

V usage is TRBV12-3 or TRBV12-4 and J usage is TRBJ2-7; D is possibly TRBD1 (6 bases). There are 13 residues in the CDR3. V was cut by 1 base and J by 4 bases, with 8 bases left in between. CDR3 region: CASSLVRGYEQYF. For the CDR3, the DNA is TGTGCCAGCAGTTTAGTCAGGGGATACGAGCAGTACTTC.

The V and J genes are TRBV7-8 and TRBJ1-5; D is uncertain. Germline CDR1 and CDR2: SGHVS and FQNEAQ. CDR3 size: 15 residues. V lost 7 bases, J lost 0 bases, and 13 bases lay in between. The CDR3 loop reads CASIPSRGSNQPQHF. The CDR3 nucleotides are TGTGCCAGCATCCCGTCTAGAGGTAGCAATCAGCCCCAGCATTTT.

The V call is TRBV10-3, the J call TRBJ1-2; 10 bases match TRBD1. The CDR3 sequence is 13 residues long. Germline loops: CDR1 ENHRY, CDR2 SYGVKD. V trimming: 8 bases; J trimming: 7 bases; junction bases outside the gene matches: 7. CDR3 bases: TGTGCCATCGGGACAGGGGTTTTTGGTGGCTACACCTTC. Translation gives CAIGTGVFGGYTF.

The V and J genes are TRBV28 and TRBJ2-1; D not resolved. Germline V lookup: CDR1 MDHEN, CDR2 SYDVKM. V lost 4 bases to trimming and J lost 6 bases, with 7 bases between them. The CDR3 has 12 residues. The CDR3 loop reads CASSSGGNEQFF. The DNA for the CDR3 is TGTGCCAGCAGTTCGGGTGGCAATGAGCAGTTCTTC.

This clone was picked up a small number of times. The V and J genes are TRBV9 and TRBJ2-1, with D tentatively TRBD1 (5 bases). Looked up from germline, CDR1 is SGDLS and CDR2 is YYNGEE. The V end lost 4 bases, the J end lost 8 bases, and 19 bases lay between the germline ends. This CDR3 contains 15 residues. Written as DNA, the CDR3 is TGTGCCAGCAGCCCCTCCCCAGGGCGTTTAGATGAGCAGTTCTTC. Its translation: CASSPSPGRLDEQFF.

The chain carries TRBV18 and TRBJ2-7; TRBD1 might be the D (8 bases). CDR1 is KGHSH and CDR2 is LQKENI in the germline V gene. Trimming shortened V by 4 bases and J by 2 bases, and 12 bases separated the two germline ends. CDR3 length equals 14 residues. This chain's CDR3 is CASSLQGGAYEQYF. CDR3 nucleotide sequence: TGTGCCAGCTCACTACAGGGGGGGGCCTACGAGCAGTACTTC.

By sample share, this clone is medium-sized. The V call is TRBV9, the J call TRBJ2-7; TRBD1 matches at 7 bases. Germline-derived CDR1 and CDR2 are SGDLS and YYNGEE. This CDR3 region has 15 residues. Germline trimming cut 3 bases from V and 7 bases from J; bases unmatched to any gene: 13. The CDR3 DNA is TGTGCCAGCAGCGGAGGGGACAGCCCTACGCTTGAGCAGTACTTC. Translating it yields CASSGGDSPTLEQYF.

This chain links TRBV19 with TRBJ2-1, with 12 bases matching TRBD2. J lost 7 bases, V lost 7 bases, and 11 bases had no gene match. The germline V gene has CDR1 LNHDA and CDR2 SQIVND (reference sequence). This CDR3 is 16 amino acids long. The CDR3 nucleotides read TGTGCCAGTATCTCGAAAGGGACTAGCGGGCTTAATGAGCAGTTCTTC. This sequence encodes CASISKGTSGLNEQFF.

This chain links TRBV4-3 with TRBJ2-7, with TRBD2 as a possible D gene (6 bases). Germline CDR1 is LGHNA and CDR2 is YSLEER. The V end was cut by 5 bases, the J end by 5 bases, with 13 bases between. The CDR3 covers 13 residues. The CDR3 nucleotides read TGCGCCAGCAGCGGGGCGGGGAAGGACGAGCAGTACTTC. Translation gives CASSGAGKDEQYF.

The J gene is TRBJ1-1, the V gene TRBV28; TRBD1 aligns across 12 bases. This CDR3 is built from 17 residues. CDR1 MDHEN and CDR2 SYDVKM come from the germline V gene. V shed 1 base, J shed 5 bases, and the junction held 8 bases outside the gene matches. CDR3 in DNA: TGTGCCAGCAGTTTATTCGCGGGACAGGGGGCTCGTACTGAAGCTTTCTTT. This gives the protein CASSLFAGQGARTEAFF.